The present T cell receptor (beta chain) was sequenced within a study of T cells in Graves' hyperthyroidism and ophthalmopathy. Study-wide results and caveats: Most thyroid clonotypes that were expanded above 0.001 also turned up in blood. A model built on 13 V-J features separated ophthalmopathy from stable hyperthyroidism. With a median lead of around 6.7 months before onset, the model predicted ophthalmopathy.

This clonotype was counted only a few times. The antigen is undetermined. The CDR3 is 17 residues long. After removal of 0 bases from V and 4 bases from J, the junction contained 9 bases not matched to a gene. Germline CDR1 is SGHRS and CDR2 is YFSETQ. RNA transcripts were the template for amplifying TCR beta CDR3 regions. In the first-round RT-PCR of the TCR CDR3, the HTBI primer set was used. Via MiXCR, TCRdb re-called the multiplex PCR reads, giving one row per CDR3 protein. The table has roughly 500,000 distinct CDR3 sequences, around 43% seen once; the top ten hold about 45%. A patient was excluded if there was uncontrolled infection, other autoimmune disease, pregnancy or lactation.

The V and J genes are TRBV5-1 and TRBJ2-2; TRBD2 agrees at 7 bases. The receptor was derived from an adult woman with Graves' disease, either hyperthyroidism or ophthalmopathy (not recorded which). The sequenced sample was peripheral blood or thyroid tissue (not recorded which). The CDR3 protein is CASSLGVTGGRTGELFF. DNA for the CDR3: TGCGCCAGCAGCTTGGGAGTGACGGGGGGACGCACCGGGGAGCTGTTTTTT.